Listed below are T cell receptor beta chains from one sample, sequenced in a study of T-cell memory formation after mild COVID-19. TCRdb used MiXCR to reprocess the 5' RACE reads, holding one entry per CDR3 protein. The table has 300,000 to 400,000 distinct CDR3 sequences, around 27% seen once. Material for sequencing was PBMCs or a T cell subset sorted from them (not recorded which). The receptors stem from an adult woman who had mild COVID-19 (a few samples of this study predate the infection). Cell type and time point are not known. Each CDR3 is given with its conserved first and last residue. The D gene is left open where the match is weak. Some rows have no size entry. The others give once, few or many, or a class for an expanded clone.

>-|few|TRBJ2-7|TRBV30
CAWSVRRAYEQYF
TGTGCCTGGAGTGTACGGAGGGCCTACGAGCAGTACTTC
>TRBD2|many|TRBJ2-7|TRBV20-1
CSAPGLAASYEQYF
TGCAGTGCTCCCGGACTAGCGGCATCCTACGAGCAGTACTTC
>-|few|TRBJ1-4|TRBV11-2
CASSFGSKLFF
TGTGCCAGCAGCTTCGGCTCTAAACTGTTTTTT
>TRBD1|few|TRBJ2-3|TRBV10-2
CASSVRGPFGTDTQYF
TGCGCCAGCAGTGTTAGGGGGCCCTTTGGCACAGATACGCAGTATTTT
>TRBD2|-|TRBJ2-7|TRBV20-1
CSAASGLAGVPEQYF
TGCAGTGCAGCCAGCGGACTAGCGGGAGTTCCCGAGCAGTACTTC
>TRBD1|once|TRBJ2-3|TRBV5-5
CASSLAPGTGADTQYF
TGTGCCAGCAGCTTGGCCCCCGGGACAGGGGCAGATACGCAGTATTTT
>TRBD2|few|TRBJ2-5|TRBV2
CASGTGTSGTQYF
TGTGCCAGCGGAACCGGGACTAGCGGGACCCAGTACTTC
>-|few|TRBJ2-3|TRBV7-3
CASSPIQGYGIDTQYF
TGTGCCAGCAGCCCTATCCAAGGATACGGGATAGATACGCAGTATTTT
>-|few|TRBJ2-7|TRBV7-6
CASSNGKTASYEQYF
TGTGCCAGCAGCAACGGGAAGACAGCCTCCTACGAGCAGTACTTC
>TRBD1|-|TRBJ2-7|TRBV6-2/TRBV6-3
CASRYRDRTHEQYF
TGTGCCAGCAGATACCGGGACAGGACCCACGAGCAGTACTTC
>-|few|TRBJ2-7|TRBV9
CASSVGQGGPYEQYF
TGTGCCAGCAGCGTAGGACAGGGAGGCCCCTACGAGCAGTACTTC
>-|few|TRBJ2-7|TRBV4-1
CASSLDGGGRRSYEQYF
TGCGCCAGCAGCCTGGATGGGGGGGGCAGACGCTCCTACGAGCAGTACTTC
>-|few|TRBJ2-7|TRBV18
CASSGRVLSYEQYF
TGTGCCAGCTCAGGCAGGGTGTTATCCTACGAGCAGTACTTC
>-|-|TRBJ1-1|TRBV18
CASSPENWGRAFF
TGTGCCAGCTCACCAGAAAACTGGGGCAGGGCTTTCTTT
>-|many|TRBJ2-3|TRBV7-9
CASSPPRDRPFFTDTQYF
TGTGCCAGCAGCCCACCGCGCGACAGACCCTTCTTCACAGATACGCAGTATTTT